The clone carrying this T cell receptor beta chain has a handful of counts. TCRdb analysed the 5' RACE reads with MiXCR anew, one entry per CDR3 protein. Counted here are hundreds of thousands of distinct CDR3 sequences, around a sixth occurring once; the ten biggest clones make up about 18%. The record originates from a study of T cells after yellow fever vaccination. This sequence was found in a man aged 18 to 30 who received the YFV17D yellow fever vaccine. Here the sequenced sample was PBMCs, taken before the yellow fever booster vaccination.

In nucleotides, the CDR3 is TGTGCCAGTACAGCTAGGTACACCGGGGAGCTGTTTTTT. Translating gives CASTARYTGELFF. The chain employs TRBV11-2 and TRBJ2-2; D is unclear. The length of the CDR3 is 13 residues. Germline V lookup: CDR1 SGHAT, CDR2 FQNNGV. Between the trimmed V and J ends, which lost 9 bases and 3 bases, there was a span of 11 bases. Variable domain in full (rest from reference TRBV11-2 and TRBJ2-2): EAGVAQSPRYKIIEKRQSVAFWCNPISGHATLYWYQQILGQGPKLLIQFQNNGVVDDSQLPKDRFSAERLKGVDSTLKIQPAKLEDSAVYLCASTARYTGELFFGEGSRLTVL.